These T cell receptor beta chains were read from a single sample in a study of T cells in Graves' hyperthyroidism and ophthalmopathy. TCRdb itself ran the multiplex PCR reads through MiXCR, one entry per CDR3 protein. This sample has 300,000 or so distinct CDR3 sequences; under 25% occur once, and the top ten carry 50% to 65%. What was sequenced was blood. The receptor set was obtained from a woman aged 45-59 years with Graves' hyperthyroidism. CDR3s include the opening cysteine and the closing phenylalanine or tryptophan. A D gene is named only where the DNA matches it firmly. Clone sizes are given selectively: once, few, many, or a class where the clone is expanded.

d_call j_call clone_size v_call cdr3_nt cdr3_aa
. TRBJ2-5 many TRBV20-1 TGCAGTGCTAAGACGCCCACCAGCACTGGGACCCAGTACTTC CSAKTPTSTGTQYF
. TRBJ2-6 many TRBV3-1 TGTGCCAGCAGCCAACGAGTACCGTTTGGGGCCAACGTCCTGACTTTC CASSQRVPFGANVLTF
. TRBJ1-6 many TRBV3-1 TGTGCCAGCAGCACCCCAGAGGTGTTTGGGACTTCACCCCTCCACTTT CASSTPEVFGTSPLHF
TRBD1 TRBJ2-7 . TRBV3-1 TGTGCCAGCAGCCACTCGGACAGGGGATCCGAGCAGTACTTC CASSHSDRGSEQYF
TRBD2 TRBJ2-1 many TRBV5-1 TGCGCCAGCAGCTTGGTGCTAGCGGGAGGCCGAGAGCAGTTCTTC CASSLVLAGGREQFF
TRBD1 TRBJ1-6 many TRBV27 TGTGCCAGCAGGGGGACAGATTCACCCCTCCACTTT CASRGTDSPLHF
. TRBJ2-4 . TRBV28 TGTGCCAGCAGTTTATACGGCAGGGATTACTTC CASSLYGRDYF
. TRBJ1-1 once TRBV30 TGTGCCTGTCGAGTGGGACGGAACACTGAAGCTTTCTTT CACRVGRNTEAFF
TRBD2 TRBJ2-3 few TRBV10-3 TGTGCCAGCTCAACTAGCGGGGCCTCTAGCACAGATACGCAGTATTTT CASSTSGASSTDTQYF
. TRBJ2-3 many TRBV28 TGTGCCAGCAGTTTATTGGTTTCCACAGATACGCAGTATTTT CASSLLVSTDTQYF
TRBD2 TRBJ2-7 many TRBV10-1 TGCGCCAGCAGGAGTAGCGGGGCCGCCGAGCAGTACTTC CASRSSGAAEQYF
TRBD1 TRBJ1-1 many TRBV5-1 TGCGCCAGCAGCTCGGAATGGACAGGGCCAAACACTGAAGCTTTCTTT CASSSEWTGPNTEAFF
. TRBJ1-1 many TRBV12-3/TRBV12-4 TGTGCCAGCAAACTAAGGGGGTTGAACACTGAAGCTTTCTTT CASKLRGLNTEAFF
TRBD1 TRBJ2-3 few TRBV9 TGTGCCAGCAACCGGGACAGCAAGACCGATACGCAGTATTTT CASNRDSKTDTQYF
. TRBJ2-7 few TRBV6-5 TGTGCCAGCAGTTACGATGTTGCGGGGGCTAACTCCTACGAGCAGTACTTC CASSYDVAGANSYEQYF
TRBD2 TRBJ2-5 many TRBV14 TGTGCCAGCAGCCAAGATTTGACTAGCGGGAGGACCCAGTACTTC CASSQDLTSGRTQYF
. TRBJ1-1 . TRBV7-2 TGTGCCAGCAGCTCCACTATATCTGAAGCTTTCTTT CASSSTISEAFF
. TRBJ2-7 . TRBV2 TGTGCCAGCCTCAAGGTTGGCGAGCAGTACTTC CASLKVGEQYF
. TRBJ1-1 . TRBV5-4 TGTGCCAGCAGCTTGAGGGGGGGCACTGAAGCTTTCTTT CASSLRGGTEAFF
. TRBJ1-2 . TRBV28 TGTGCCAGCAGTGAAACAGGACGATGGGACTATGGCTACACCTTC CASSETGRWDYGYTF
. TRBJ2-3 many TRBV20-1 TGCAGTGCATCTAGGTTCGGGGGCTCTAGCACAGATACGCAGTATTTT CSASRFGGSSTDTQYF
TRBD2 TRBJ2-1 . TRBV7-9 TGTGCCAGCAGCGGACCCGGGACTAGCGGGAGGACTACGGATGAGCAGTTCTTC CASSGPGTSGRTTDEQFF
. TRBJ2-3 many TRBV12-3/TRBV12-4 TGTGCCAGCAGTATTACAGGTAGCACAGATACGCAGTATTTT CASSITGSTDTQYF
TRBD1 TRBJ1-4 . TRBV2 TGTGCCAGCAGTGACCCGACAGGGGGAAATGAAAAACTGTTTTTT CASSDPTGGNEKLFF
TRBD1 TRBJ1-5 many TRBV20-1 TGCAGTGCCCAGGGGGGCAATAATCAGCCCCAGCATTTT CSAQGGNNQPQHF
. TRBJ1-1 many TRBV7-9 TGTGCCAGCAGCTACATGCAGACTACGAGAACTGAAGCTTTCTTT CASSYMQTTRTEAFF
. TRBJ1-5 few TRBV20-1 TGCAGTGCTAGAGATTCGTCCCACACGGGTTTGAATCAGCCCCAGCATTTT CSARDSSHTGLNQPQHF
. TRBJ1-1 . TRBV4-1 TGCGCCAGCAGCCAAGCTCAACAGGCGTACACTGAAGCTTTCTTT CASSQAQQAYTEAFF
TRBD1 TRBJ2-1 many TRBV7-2 TGTGCCAGCAGCCGTCGGGACAGCTTCTACAATGAGCAGTTCTTC CASSRRDSFYNEQFF
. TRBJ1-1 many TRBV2 TGTGCCGACAACAAGAACACTGAAGCTTTCTTT CADNKNTEAFF